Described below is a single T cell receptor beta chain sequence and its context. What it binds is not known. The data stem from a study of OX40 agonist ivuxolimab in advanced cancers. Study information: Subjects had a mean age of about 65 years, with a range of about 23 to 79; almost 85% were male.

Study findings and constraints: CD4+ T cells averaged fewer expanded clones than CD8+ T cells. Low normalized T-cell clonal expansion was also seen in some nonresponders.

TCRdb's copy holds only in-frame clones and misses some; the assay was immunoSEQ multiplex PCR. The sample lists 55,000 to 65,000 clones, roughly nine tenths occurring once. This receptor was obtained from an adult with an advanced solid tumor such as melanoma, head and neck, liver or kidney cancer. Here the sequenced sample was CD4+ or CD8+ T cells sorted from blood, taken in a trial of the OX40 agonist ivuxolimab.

CDR3 DNA sequence: TGTGCCAGCAGCTCGGGACGGTATAATTCACCCCTCCACTTT. This gives the protein CASSSGRYNSPLHF. The chain combines TRBV6-5 with TRBJ1-6; D perhaps matches TRBD1 (5 bases). With 6 bases removed from V and 4 bases from J, the gap between germline ends came to 10 bases. This CDR3 has 14 amino acids. Germline V gives CDR1 MNHEY, CDR2 SVGAGI.